These 10 T cell receptor beta chains were all obtained from the same sample, sequenced in a study of cytotoxic CD8 clonotypes in ibrutinib-treated CLL. The data were produced by immunoSEQ multiplex PCR, yet TCRdb's version contains in-frame clones alone and is incomplete. Of tens of thousands of clones in the sample, less than 60% are singletons; the top ten hold 14% to 15%. The sample consisted of PBMCs, taken after 12 months of ibrutinib treatment. The receptor source for this set is a human donor with chronic lymphocytic leukemia.

This clone was found a few times. V and J are TRBV5-6 and TRBJ1-2, with D possibly being TRBD1 (6 bases). Germline lookup yields CDR1 SGHDT and CDR2 YYEEEE. The CDR3 has 13 residues. V was cut by 0 bases and J by 8 bases, with 11 bases left in between. CDR3 in amino acids: CASSLVGGHGYTF. The CDR3 DNA reads as TGTGCCAGCAGCTTGGTTGGGGGGCACGGCTACACCTTC.

The chain combines TRBV6-5 with TRBJ2-2; D remains ambiguous. Trimming shortened V by 6 bases and J by 2 bases, and 7 bases separated the two germline ends. CDR1 and CDR2 from the germline V gene are MNHEY and SVGAGI. This CDR3 has 13 amino acids. The CDR3 here is CASSGVNTGELFF. Written as DNA, the CDR3 is TGTGCCAGCAGCGGAGTTAACACCGGGGAGCTGTTTTTT.

J is TRBJ2-1 and V is TRBV5-1; TRBD1 might be the D (5 bases). Trimming removed 0 bases at V and 7 bases at J, with 14 bases between. Germline V gives CDR1 SGHRS, CDR2 YFSETQ. There are 15 residues in the CDR3. The CDR3 loop reads CASSLVFREGNEQFF. The CDR3 coding sequence is TGCGCCAGCAGCTTGGTATTCAGGGAAGGAAATGAGCAGTTCTTC.

The chain is built from TRBV6-7 and TRBJ2-7; 10 bases align to TRBD2. TRBV6-7 is an open reading frame, and its role is uncertain. The CDR3 sequence is 19 residues long. V trimming: 0 bases; J trimming: 5 bases; junction bases outside the gene matches: 16. The CDR3 is CASSYSEVLGLAGVHEQYF. The CDR3 coding sequence is TGTGCCAGCAGTTACTCGGAAGTATTAGGTCTAGCGGGAGTCCACGAGCAGTACTTC.

The J gene is TRBJ2-1, the V gene TRBV6-5, with D perhaps matching TRBD2 (6 bases). The germline gives CDR1 MNHEY, CDR2 SVGAGI. The CDR3 has 14 residues. The ends were cut back, 8 bases at V and 4 bases at J, with 15 bases in the middle. This CDR3 is CASRVAGTYNEQFF. In DNA, the CDR3 is TGTGCCAGCCGGGTTGCGGGGACGTACAATGAGCAGTTCTTC.

The V call is TRBV6-5, the J call TRBJ1-1; 7 bases map to TRBD1. There are 14 residues in the CDR3. In germline, CDR1 is MNHEY, CDR2 SVGAGI. The J segment lost 1 base and the V segment lost 4 bases, leaving 3 bases of the junction unmatched. CDR3 loop: CASSSDRENTEAFF. The CDR3 region has the DNA TGTGCCAGCAGTTCCGACAGGGAGAACACTGAAGCTTTCTTT.

This clone has more than one count but fewer than ten. This chain joins TRBV7-9 and TRBJ1-2, with no clear D. From germline, CDR1 is SEHNR and CDR2 FQNEAQ (reference sequence). There are 9 residues in the CDR3. The ends were cut back, 1 base at V and 14 bases at J, with 5 bases in the middle. Written as DNA, the CDR3 is TGTGCCAGCAGCTTAGACCATACCTTC. It is translated as CASSLDHTF.

V usage is TRBV2 and J usage is TRBJ2-7, with TRBD2 matching 9 bases. The junction had 6 bases not matched to a gene; V was cut back by 8 bases and J by 4 bases. Germline CDR1 reads SNHLY; CDR2 reads FYNNEI. The length of the CDR3 is 13 residues. CDR3 bases: TGTGCCAGCGGAGGCGGGAGGGGGTACGAGCAGTACTTC. It translates to CASGGGRGYEQYF.

This CDR3 is CASSEYTIYF. As DNA, the CDR3 is TGTGCCAGCAGTGAATACACCATATATTTT. This sequence joins TRBV6-5 and TRBJ1-3; D not certain. Trimming took off 5 bases at V and 8 bases at J, with 4 bases between the two ends. Germline V gives CDR1 MNHEY, CDR2 SVGAGI. The CDR3 is made up of 10 amino acids.

The chain employs TRBV30 and TRBJ1-4; TRBD1 might be the D (5 bases). From germline, CDR1 is GTSNPN and CDR2 SVGIG (reference sequence). The CDR3 is 14 residues long. The V end lost 4 bases, the J end lost 0 bases, and 9 bases lay between the germline ends. The CDR3 loop is CAWTGGATNEKLFF. The CDR3 DNA sequence: TGTGCCTGGACTGGGGGGGCAACTAATGAAAAACTGTTTTTT.